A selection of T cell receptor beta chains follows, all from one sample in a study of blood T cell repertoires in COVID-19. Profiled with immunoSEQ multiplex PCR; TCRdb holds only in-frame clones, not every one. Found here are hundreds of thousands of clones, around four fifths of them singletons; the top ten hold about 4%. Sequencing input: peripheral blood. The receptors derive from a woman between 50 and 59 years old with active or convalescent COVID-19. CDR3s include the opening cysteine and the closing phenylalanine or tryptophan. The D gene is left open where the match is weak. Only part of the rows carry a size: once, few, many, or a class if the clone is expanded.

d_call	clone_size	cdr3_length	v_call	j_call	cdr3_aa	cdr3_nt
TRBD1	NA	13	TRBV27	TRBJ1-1	CASSPTGVAKAFF	TGTGCCAGCAGCCCGACAGGGGTAGCAAAAGCTTTCTTT
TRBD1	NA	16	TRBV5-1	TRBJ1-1	CASSLMIGTGSSEAFF	TGCGCCAGCAGCTTAATGATCGGGACAGGGAGCTCTGAAGCTTTCTTT
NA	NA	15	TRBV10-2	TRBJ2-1	CATLFRSSLRDEQFF	TGCGCCACCCTCTTTCGTAGCTCCCTCAGGGATGAGCAGTTCTTC
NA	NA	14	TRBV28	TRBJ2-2	CASSFFSNTGELFF	TGTGCCAGCAGTTTCTTCTCGAACACCGGGGAGCTGTTTTTT
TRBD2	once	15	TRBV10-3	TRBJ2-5	CAISKGTSGLPTQYF	TGTGCCATCAGTAAAGGGACTAGCGGGTTACCGACCCAGTACTTC
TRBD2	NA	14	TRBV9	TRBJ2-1	CASSSGLGSNEQFF	TGTGCCAGCAGCTCCGGACTAGGGAGCAATGAGCAGTTCTTC
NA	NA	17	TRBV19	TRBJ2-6	CASSINWATSGANVLTF	TGTGCCAGTAGTATAAATTGGGCTACGAGTGGGGCCAACGTCCTGACTTTC
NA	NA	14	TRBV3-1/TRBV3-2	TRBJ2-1	CASSQARPGNEQFF	TGTGCCAGCAGCCAAGCTCGCCCGGGAAATGAGCAGTTCTTC
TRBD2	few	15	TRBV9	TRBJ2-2	CASSVGLAGAGELFF	TGTGCCAGCAGCGTAGGACTAGCGGGAGCCGGGGAGCTGTTTTTT
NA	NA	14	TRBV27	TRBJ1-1	CASSFQGRMYEAFF	TGTGCCAGCAGTTTCCAAGGGAGGATGTATGAAGCTTTCTTT
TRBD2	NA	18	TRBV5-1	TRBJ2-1	CASSFPRTSGTLYNEQFF	TGCGCCAGCAGCTTTCCCAGGACTAGCGGGACGCTCTACAATGAGCAGTTCTTC
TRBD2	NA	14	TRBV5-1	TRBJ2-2	CASGGLAGTGELFF	TGCGCCAGCGGAGGGCTAGCGGGGACCGGGGAGCTGTTTTTT
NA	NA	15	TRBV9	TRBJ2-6	CASSVQGSGANVLTF	TGTGCCAGCAGCGTACAGGGGTCCGGGGCCAACGTCCTGACTTTC
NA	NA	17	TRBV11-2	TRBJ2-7	CASSLGVGAIGSYEQYF	TGTGCCAGCAGCTTAGGGGTGGGGGCTATCGGGTCCTACGAGCAGTACTTC
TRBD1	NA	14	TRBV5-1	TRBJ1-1	CASSGTGLNTEAFF	TGCGCCAGCAGCGGGACAGGCCTGAACACTGAAGCTTTCTTT
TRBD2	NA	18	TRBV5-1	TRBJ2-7	CASSPAGLAGGFLYEQYF	TGCGCCAGCAGCCCGGCGGGACTAGCGGGGGGTTTCTTATACGAGCAGTACTTC
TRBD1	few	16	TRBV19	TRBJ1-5	CASSMRGGQGSIAQHF	TGTGCCAGTAGTATGAGAGGGGGACAGGGGTCCATAGCCCAGCATTTT
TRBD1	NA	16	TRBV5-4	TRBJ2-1	CASSSGTGGIYNEQFF	TGTGCCAGCAGCTCCGGGACAGGGGGTATTTACAATGAGCAGTTCTTC
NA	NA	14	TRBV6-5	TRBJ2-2	CASSTANRVSELFF	TGTGCCAGCAGTACTGCGAATAGAGTTTCGGAGCTGTTTTTT
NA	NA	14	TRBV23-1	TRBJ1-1	CASSRIGGGTEAFF	TGCGCCAGCAGTCGGATAGGGGGGGGCACTGAAGCTTTCTTT
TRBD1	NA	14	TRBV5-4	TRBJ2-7	CASSIGTGLGEQYF	TGTGCCAGCAGCATAGGGACAGGGCTCGGGGAGCAGTACTTC
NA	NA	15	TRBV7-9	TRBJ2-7	CASSFTGGAFNEQYF	TGTGCCAGCAGCTTTACAGGGGGGGCTTTCAACGAGCAGTACTTC
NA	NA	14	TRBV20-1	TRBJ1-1	CSASRGDMNTEAFF	TGCAGTGCTAGTCGGGGAGACATGAACACTGAAGCTTTCTTT
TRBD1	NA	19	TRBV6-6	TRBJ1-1	CASSRRTGGAIQMNTEAFF	TGTGCCAGCAGTCGCCGGACAGGGGGCGCGATTCAGATGAACACTGAAGCTTTCTTT
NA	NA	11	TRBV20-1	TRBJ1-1	CSARRLYEAFF	TGCAGTGCCCGTCGTCTATATGAAGCTTTCTTT
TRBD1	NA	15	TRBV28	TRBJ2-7	CASSWTGEGLYEQYF	TGTGCCAGCAGCTGGACAGGGGAGGGTCTATACGAGCAGTACTTC
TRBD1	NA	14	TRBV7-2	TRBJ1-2	CASSLGQGGRGYTF	TGTGCCAGCAGCTTAGGACAGGGTGGTCGAGGCTACACCTTC
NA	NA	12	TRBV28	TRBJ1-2	CASRSGGDGYTF	TGTGCCAGCAGGTCCGGGGGAGATGGCTACACCTTC
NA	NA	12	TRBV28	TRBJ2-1	CASSSGLNEQFF	TGTGCCAGCAGTTCAGGGTTGAATGAGCAGTTCTTC
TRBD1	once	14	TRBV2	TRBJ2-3	CASTRDRGRDTQYF	TGTGCCAGCACCCGGGACAGGGGACGAGATACGCAGTATTTT
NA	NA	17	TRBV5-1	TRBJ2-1	CASSLVEGFRSYNEQFF	TGCGCCAGCAGCTTGGTGGAGGGGTTTCGCTCCTACAATGAGCAGTTCTTC
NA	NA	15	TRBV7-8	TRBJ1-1	CASSFVSGRDTEAFF	TGTGCCAGCAGCTTCGTTTCAGGGAGGGACACTGAAGCTTTCTTT
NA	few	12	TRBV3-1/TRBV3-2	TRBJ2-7	CASSQVENEQYF	TGTGCCAGCAGCCAAGTGGAGAACGAGCAGTACTTC
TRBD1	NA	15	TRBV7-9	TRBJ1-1	CASSSNRGSDTEAFF	TGTGCCAGCAGCTCCAACAGGGGGTCGGACACTGAAGCTTTCTTT
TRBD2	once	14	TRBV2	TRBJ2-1	CASLGLAGGGEQFF	TGTGCCAGCCTGGGACTAGCGGGAGGAGGTGAGCAGTTCTTC
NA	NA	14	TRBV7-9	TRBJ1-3	CASSSRSIGNTIYF	TGTGCCAGCAGTTCCAGATCCATTGGAAACACCATATATTTT
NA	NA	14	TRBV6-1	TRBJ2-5	CASSPAGAQETQYF	TGTGCCAGCAGTCCCGCGGGGGCCCAAGAGACCCAGTACTTC
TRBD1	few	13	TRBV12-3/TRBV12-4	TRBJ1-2	CASKPTGSVRYTF	TGTGCCAGCAAACCGACAGGGAGTGTCCGCTACACCTTC
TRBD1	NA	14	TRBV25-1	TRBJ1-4	CASSFSQGNEKLFF	TGTGCCAGCAGTTTCTCACAGGGGAATGAAAAACTGTTTTTT
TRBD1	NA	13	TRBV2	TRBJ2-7	CASRVTGVYEQYF	TGTGCCAGCAGGGTGACAGGGGTCTACGAGCAGTACTTC
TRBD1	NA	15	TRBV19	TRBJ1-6	CASSTRDSYNSPLHF	TGTGCCAGTAGTACCCGGGACAGCTATAATTCACCCCTCCACTTT
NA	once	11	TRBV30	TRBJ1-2	CAWRQGHGYTF	TGTGCCTGGAGACAGGGACATGGCTACACCTTC
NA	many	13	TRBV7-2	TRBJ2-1	CASSIGTTNEQFF	TGTGCCAGCAGTATCGGGACAACCAATGAGCAGTTCTTC
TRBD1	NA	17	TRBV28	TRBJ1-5	CASSLWGQELSNQPQHF	TGTGCCAGCAGTTTATGGGGACAGGAATTAAGCAATCAGCCCCAGCATTTT
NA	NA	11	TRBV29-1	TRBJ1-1	CSAGRNTEAFF	TGCAGCGCCGGTAGGAACACTGAAGCTTTCTTT
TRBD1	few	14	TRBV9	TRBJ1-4	CASSTGTAGEKLFF	TGTGCCAGCAGCACCGGGACAGCGGGTGAAAAACTGTTTTTT
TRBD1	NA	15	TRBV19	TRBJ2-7	CASSIVTGSSYEQYF	TGTGCCAGTAGTATTGTGACAGGGAGCTCCTACGAGCAGTACTTC
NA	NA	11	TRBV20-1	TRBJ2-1	CSADSYNEQFF	TGCAGTGCTGACAGCTACAATGAGCAGTTCTTC
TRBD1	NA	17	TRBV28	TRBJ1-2	CASSSGTGFSWGYGYTF	TGTGCCAGCTCGTCCGGGACAGGGTTTTCTTGGGGTTATGGCTACACCTTC
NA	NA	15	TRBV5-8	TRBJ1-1	CASSLAHNKFTEAFF	TGTGCCAGCAGCTTGGCACACAATAAGTTCACTGAAGCTTTCTTT
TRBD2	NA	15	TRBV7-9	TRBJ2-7	CASNIDGGSSYEQYF	TGTGCCAGCAACATAGACGGGGGGAGCTCCTACGAGCAGTACTTC
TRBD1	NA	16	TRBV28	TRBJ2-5	CASSLFRRGHEKTQYF	TGTGCCAGCAGTTTATTCCGCAGGGGGCATGAAAAGACCCAGTACTTC
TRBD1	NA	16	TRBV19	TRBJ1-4	CASSKGQGATNEKLFF	TGTGCCAGTAGTAAGGGACAGGGGGCAACTAATGAAAAACTGTTTTTT
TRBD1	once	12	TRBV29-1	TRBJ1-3	CSGGQGRNTIYF	TGCAGCGGGGGACAGGGAAGAAACACCATATATTTT
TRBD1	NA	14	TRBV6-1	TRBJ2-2	CASSEWTGSGELFF	TGTGCCAGCAGTGAGTGGACAGGGTCCGGGGAGCTGTTTTTT